This TCR beta chain emerged from a study of cytomegalovirus exposure and HLA in healthy donors. Findings and caveats of the study: An apparent linkage of common viral pathogens to several of the most significant clusters emerged in a later analysis.

This clone was recorded a few times. What it binds is not known. The PCR used 60 Vbeta and 13 Jbeta primers. Measured with immunoSEQ multiplex PCR; TCRdb has only the in-frame clones, and not every one. The sample includes tens of thousands of clones, around 79% of them seen just once. CDR1 is SGHTA, CDR2 FQGNSA, per germline. Between the trimmed V and J ends, which lost 0 bases and 5 bases, there was a span of 9 bases. The CDR3 runs 14 residues. The V gene is TRBV7-2, the J gene TRBJ2-3; tentative D call: TRBD2 (5 bases). Sample: PBMCs. The receptor comes from a female donor in good health and CMV-seronegative. The CDR3: CASSLALAVDTQYF. CDR3 DNA sequence: TGTGCCAGCAGCTTAGCTCTAGCAGTAGATACGCAGTATTTT.